These 12 T cell receptor beta chains were sequenced from one sample in a study of CD8+CD57+ T cells in acquired aplastic anemia. It was genomic DNA that served as the template for profiling TCR beta VDJ and CDR3. TCRdb passed the reads through MiXCR, listing each CDR3 protein once. Among roughly 40,000 distinct CDR3 sequences, 65% to 70% were seen once, and the ten largest hold around a quarter. Material for sequencing was sorted CD4+, CD8+, or CD8+CD57+ T cells (not recorded which) from PBMCs. These receptors came from a human donor in good health, serving as a control.

At least ten counts were recorded for this clonotype. The rearrangement joins TRBV5-1 to TRBJ2-3; D is uncertain. CDR1 and CDR2 (germline): SGHRS, YFSETQ. V lost 4 bases to trimming and J lost 7 bases, with 10 bases between them. The CDR3 contains 12 residues. CDR3 in amino acids: CASSPDKNTQYF. DNA of the CDR3: TGCGCCAGCAGCCCAGACAAAAATACGCAGTATTTT.

This clonotype came up many times. This sequence joins TRBV19 and TRBJ1-5; no clear D. V was clipped by 2 bases and J by 1 base, with 9 bases between them. The CDR3 is made up of 15 amino acids. Looked up from germline, CDR1 is LNHDA and CDR2 is SQIVND (reference sequence). CDR3 coding DNA: TGTGCCAGTAGTATACAGATTTTCAGCAATCAGCCCCAGCATTTT. Its protein is CASSIQIFSNQPQHF. The full variable domain, rest sourced from reference TRBV19 and TRBJ1-5, is DGGITQSPKYLFRKEGQNVTLSCEQNLNHDAMYWYRQDPGQGLRLIYYSQIVNDFQKGDIAEGYSVSREKKESFPLTVTSAQKNPTAFYLCASSIQIFSNQPQHFGDGTRLSIL.

The genes are TRBV11-1 and TRBJ1-1; 10 bases agree with TRBD1. The CDR3 is made up of 16 amino acids. Looked up from germline, CDR1 is SGHAT and CDR2 is FQDESV (reference sequence). Unmatched junction bases numbered 11, after V lost 5 bases and J lost 5 bases. CDR3 amino acids: CASSPLGTGARTEAFF. CDR3 sequence (DNA): TGTGCCAGCAGCCCCCTCGGGACAGGGGCGCGGACTGAAGCTTTCTTT.

The sample holds one count of this clonotype. V and J are TRBV29-1 and TRBJ1-2; TRBD1 might be the D (5 bases). Trimming took off 3 bases at V and 7 bases at J, with 12 bases between the two ends. Germline CDR1 and CDR2: SQVTM and ANQGSEA. The CDR3 loop spans 12 amino acids. The CDR3 DNA is TGCAGCGTTGAGGGGGTTGACCGTGGCTACACCTTC. Translation gives CSVEGVDRGYTF.

The chain carries TRBV10-3 and TRBJ2-7; possibly TRBD1 for D (5 bases). The V end was cut by 10 bases, the J end by 0 bases, with 16 bases between. Germline assignment: CDR1 ENHRY and CDR2 SYGVKD. The CDR3 is made up of 14 amino acids. In DNA form, the CDR3 reads TGTGCCACCGGAGACAGATCAAACTCCTACGAGCAGTACTTC. Protein: CATGDRSNSYEQYF.

The chain has TRBV2 and TRBJ1-4; no clear D. Germline CDR1 reads SNHLY; CDR2 reads FYNNEI. V was trimmed by 4 bases and J by 0 bases, leaving 3 bases between them. CDR3 length equals 13 residues. CDR3 coding DNA: TGTGCCAGCAGTGTTACAACTAATGAAAAACTGTTTTTT. It codes for CASSVTTNEKLFF.

Only one count was recorded for this clonotype. V is TRBV20-1 and J is TRBJ2-7; D is unclear. With 6 bases removed from V and 2 bases from J, the gap between germline ends came to 11 bases. Germline V gives CDR1 DFQATT, CDR2 SNEGSKA (reference sequence). This CDR3 spans 12 amino acids. The CDR3 region is CSASKDPYEQYF. CDR3 in DNA: TGCAGTGCCTCGAAGGACCCCTACGAGCAGTACTTC.

This chain links TRBV29-1 with TRBJ2-5; D not certain. V was clipped by 0 bases and J by 4 bases, with 9 bases between them. The CDR3 has 13 amino acids. The V gene's germline CDR1 is SQVTM and CDR2 ANQGSEA. CDR3: CSVEDEVGETQYF. The CDR3 DNA is TGCAGCGTTGAAGACGAGGTGGGAGAGACCCAGTACTTC.

The rearrangement uses TRBV19 and TRBJ1-3, with no clear D. In germline, CDR1 is LNHDA, CDR2 SQIVND (reference sequence). The CDR3 is made up of 12 amino acids. The ends were cut back, 3 bases at V and 10 bases at J, with 10 bases in the middle. The chain's CDR3 is CASSIPRLTIYF. The CDR3 region has the DNA TGTGCCAGTAGTATTCCTCGGTTGACCATATATTTT.

The gene calls are TRBV19 and TRBJ2-5; the D gene could be TRBD1 or TRBD2 (5 bases each). V shed 1 base and J shed 5 bases, with 8 bases lying between them. Germline loops: CDR1 LNHDA, CDR2 SQIVND (reference sequence). This CDR3 is 13 amino acids long. In nucleotides, the CDR3 is TGTGCCAGTAGTATAGGGGGGTGGGAGACCCAGTACTTC. Translation gives CASSIGGWETQYF.

The chain recombines TRBV10-3 with TRBJ2-3; TRBD2 matches 8 bases. The V gene end was trimmed by 6 bases and the J gene end by 0 bases; junction bases not matched to a gene: 11. The germline CDR1 and CDR2 sequences are ENHRY and SYGVKD. This CDR3 is built from 17 residues. The CDR3 DNA reads as TGTGCCATCAGGGCGGCGGGGGGACAATCTAGCACAGATACGCAGTATTTT. Translated, it gives CAIRAAGGQSSTDTQYF.

The sample holds many counts of this clonotype. The chain uses TRBV5-4 and TRBJ1-1; no reliable D call. Trimming removed 6 bases from V and 2 bases from J, with 17 bases in between. The CDR3 has 15 residues. Per germline, CDR1 SGHNT and CDR2 YYREEE (reference sequence). The CDR3 region has the DNA TGTGCCAGCACCGAAGACACCACCCTTAACACTGAAGCTTTCTTT. Its translation is CASTEDTTLNTEAFF. Drawing the rest from reference TRBV5-4 and TRBJ1-1, the complete variable domain is ETGVTQSPTHLIKTRGQQVTLRCSSQSGHNTVSWYQQALGQGPQFIFQYYREEENGRGNFPPRFSGLQFPNYSSELNVNALELDDSALYLCASTEDTTLNTEAFFGQGTRLTVV.